These T cell receptor beta chains were read from a single sample in a study of metastatic and nonmetastatic thyroid tumors. TCRdb called clones again from the PCR reads with MiXCR. The sample includes about 35,000 clones, about 17% seen only once; the top ten take approximately 5.6%. The sequenced sample consisted of blood. All receptors derive from a male donor with papillary thyroid cancer or a benign thyroid nodule (not recorded which). Some clones in this sample may be carry-over from other donors' samples. Both conserved end residues are part of each CDR3.

cdr3_aa: CASSDSSGGADTQYF
v_call: TRBV6-4
j_call: TRBJ2-3

cdr3_aa: CASSESTGGGAPNEQFF
v_call: TRBV10-1
j_call: TRBJ2-1

cdr3_aa: CASSQDMGPLPQHF
v_call: TRBV4-1
j_call: TRBJ1-5

cdr3_aa: CSSPRPSVGDLETQYF
v_call: TRBV20-1
j_call: TRBJ2-5

cdr3_aa: CASSLASGSGSDTQYF
v_call: TRBV5-1
j_call: TRBJ2-3

cdr3_aa: CSASDRGDTEAFF
v_call: TRBV20-1
j_call: TRBJ1-1

cdr3_aa: CSASRRDGYTF
v_call: TRBV20-1
j_call: TRBJ1-2

cdr3_aa: CASSLAWLHNEQFF
v_call: TRBV12-3/TRBV12-4
j_call: TRBJ2-1

cdr3_aa: CASSSPGQGTTEAFF
v_call: TRBV6-2/TRBV6-3
j_call: TRBJ1-1

cdr3_aa: CASSLLRESTDTQYF
v_call: TRBV5-1
j_call: TRBJ2-3

cdr3_aa: CASSPTDPYEQYF
v_call: TRBV11-3
j_call: TRBJ2-7

cdr3_aa: CASGGARNTIYF
v_call: TRBV2
j_call: TRBJ1-3

cdr3_aa: CASSRLEDSDTQYF
v_call: TRBV7-7
j_call: TRBJ2-3

cdr3_aa: CASSSGQGLGYTF
v_call: TRBV5-1
j_call: TRBJ1-2

cdr3_aa: CASSEVVGLRVGGSPLHF
v_call: TRBV6-1
j_call: TRBJ1-6

cdr3_aa: CASIGTGIYEQYF
v_call: TRBV2
j_call: TRBJ2-7

cdr3_aa: CSARYRGLAGGELTGELFF
v_call: TRBV20-1
j_call: TRBJ2-2

cdr3_aa: CASSVDSRYQETQYF
v_call: TRBV9
j_call: TRBJ2-5

cdr3_aa: CASSSIILGMGGGEFDEQYF
v_call: TRBV28
j_call: TRBJ2-7

cdr3_aa: CASSLFGGGTSGGGETQYF
v_call: TRBV27
j_call: TRBJ2-5

cdr3_aa: CSARDLATGWSQETQYF
v_call: TRBV20-1
j_call: TRBJ2-5

cdr3_aa: CASSYSVNQPQHF
v_call: TRBV6-5
j_call: TRBJ1-5

cdr3_aa: CASSLLAGVGAGELFF
v_call: TRBV5-4
j_call: TRBJ2-2

cdr3_aa: CASSPRQGAQPQHF
v_call: TRBV7-8
j_call: TRBJ1-5

cdr3_aa: CSVHARGVAYNEQFF
v_call: TRBV29-1
j_call: TRBJ2-1

cdr3_aa: CASSQVELMNTEAFF
v_call: TRBV4-1
j_call: TRBJ1-1

cdr3_aa: CASSLTAAEQFF
v_call: TRBV5-6
j_call: TRBJ2-1

cdr3_aa: CASSLVSNEQFF
v_call: TRBV7-6
j_call: TRBJ2-1

cdr3_aa: CAWSVPGLNYEQYF
v_call: TRBV30
j_call: TRBJ2-7

cdr3_aa: CAPKMRWTASNTGELFF
v_call: TRBV24-1
j_call: TRBJ2-2

cdr3_aa: CASSLGGGASGRYEQYF
v_call: TRBV11-1
j_call: TRBJ2-7

cdr3_aa: CAISETPNTEAFF
v_call: TRBV10-3
j_call: TRBJ1-1

cdr3_aa: CASSKVLNTEAFF
v_call: TRBV9
j_call: TRBJ1-1

cdr3_aa: CASSQETGGAFIDTQYF
v_call: TRBV4-2
j_call: TRBJ2-3

cdr3_aa: CASSQDPGQGGQPQHF
v_call: TRBV4-1
j_call: TRBJ1-5

cdr3_aa: CASSVGAEQYF
v_call: TRBV9
j_call: TRBJ2-7

cdr3_aa: CASSPRAAGTGGRTGELFF
v_call: TRBV7-9
j_call: TRBJ2-2

cdr3_aa: CASTITQDTEAFF
v_call: TRBV6-1
j_call: TRBJ1-1

cdr3_aa: CASRKSQAGGTYNEQFF
v_call: TRBV19
j_call: TRBJ2-1

cdr3_aa: CASSPRWGSHNSPLHF
v_call: TRBV6-1
j_call: TRBJ1-6

cdr3_aa: CASSLGTNNEQFF
v_call: TRBV12-3/TRBV12-4
j_call: TRBJ2-1